The rows below give T cell receptor beta chains drawn from one sample of a study of regulatory dendritic cells for organ transplantation. Profiled with immunoSEQ multiplex PCR; TCRdb holds only in-frame clones, not every one. This sample yields 30,000 or so clones, of which roughly 84% are seen a single time; approximately 0.4% belongs to the top ten. Material: naive CD8+ T cells from blood. All receptors come from a human donor in good health. Each CDR3 is given with its conserved first and last residue. Each record gives: J gene, V gene, clone size, D gene, CDR3 protein, CDR3 DNA. A D gene is named only where the DNA matches it firmly. Expanded clones get a size class; other rows say once, few or many, or leave the size out.

J: TRBJ2-7; V: TRBV2; size: -; D: -; CDR3: CASSDGKRYEQYF; DNA: TGTGCCAGCAGTGACGGCAAGCGCTACGAGCAGTACTTC
J: TRBJ1-2; V: TRBV27; size: -; D: -; CDR3: CASSLTGVGYGYTF; DNA: TGTGCCAGCAGTTTAACAGGAGTTGGGTATGGCTACACCTTC
J: TRBJ1-2; V: TRBV6-5; size: -; D: TRBD1; CDR3: CASSSINRGGYTF; DNA: TGTGCCAGCAGTTCCATAAACAGGGGCGGCTACACCTTC
J: TRBJ1-1; V: TRBV4-2; size: -; D: -; CDR3: CASSHGNLVEAFF; DNA: TGTGCCAGCAGCCACGGTAATCTCGTTGAAGCTTTCTTT
J: TRBJ1-1; V: TRBV2; size: -; D: -; CDR3: CATPRVRNTEAFF; DNA: TGTGCCACCCCCCGAGTGAGAAACACTGAAGCTTTCTTT
J: TRBJ2-3; V: TRBV18; size: -; D: TRBD2; CDR3: CASSPGEGGGASTDTQYF; DNA: TGTGCCAGCTCACCCGGGGAAGGCGGGGGGGCCAGTACAGATACGCAGTATTTT
J: TRBJ2-7; V: TRBV27; size: -; D: -; CDR3: CASSSIGTPDSYEQYF; DNA: TGTGCCAGCTCCTCAATTGGGACACCCGACTCCTACGAGCAGTACTTC
J: TRBJ2-7; V: TRBV6-1; size: -; D: -; CDR3: CASSHRSPYEQYF; DNA: TGTGCCAGCAGTCACAGGTCCCCCTACGAGCAGTACTTC
J: TRBJ1-2; V: TRBV7-6; size: -; D: TRBD1; CDR3: CASSPGEDRGPGGYTF; DNA: TGTGCCAGCAGCCCAGGGGAGGACAGGGGGCCAGGAGGCTACACCTTC
J: TRBJ1-2; V: TRBV29-1; size: -; D: TRBD1; CDR3: CSVERQGSGYGYTF; DNA: TGCAGCGTGGAGCGACAGGGAAGTGGCTATGGCTACACCTTC
J: TRBJ1-2; V: TRBV5-1; size: -; D: -; CDR3: CASSFTGGPGLGYTF; DNA: TGCGCCAGCAGCTTCACCGGAGGCCCGGGGTTGGGCTACACCTTC
J: TRBJ1-1; V: TRBV6-5; size: -; D: TRBD1; CDR3: CASSYSSPGTGAFF; DNA: TGTGCCAGCAGTTACAGTTCCCCCGGGACAGGGGCTTTCTTT
J: TRBJ1-5; V: TRBV21-1; size: -; D: -; CDR3: CASSKAPGWEGPQHF; DNA: TGTGCCAGCAGCAAAGCGCCGGGGTGGGAAGGACCCCAGCATTTT
J: TRBJ1-1; V: TRBV18; size: -; D: -; CDR3: CASSPLRAGAAGTEAFF; DNA: TGTGCCAGCTCGCCGCTAAGGGCGGGGGCCGCGGGCACTGAAGCTTTCTTT
J: TRBJ1-3; V: TRBV11-2; size: -; D: -; CDR3: CASSFSGRNTIYF; DNA: TGTGCCAGCAGCTTCAGTGGCAGAAACACCATATATTTT
J: TRBJ2-2; V: TRBV27; size: -; D: TRBD1; CDR3: CATMWRASGRGLYTGELFF; DNA: TGTGCCACGATGTGGAGAGCGTCGGGCAGGGGGCTATACACCGGGGAGCTGTTTTTT
J: TRBJ1-1; V: TRBV6-5; size: once; D: TRBD1; CDR3: CASSFTGGGNTEAFF; DNA: TGTGCCAGCAGTTTTACAGGGGGCGGAAACACTGAAGCTTTCTTT
J: TRBJ1-2; V: TRBV6-5; size: -; D: TRBD1; CDR3: CASSSNWDREQWGYTF; DNA: TGTGCCAGCAGTTCCAACTGGGACAGGGAACAATGGGGCTACACCTTC
J: TRBJ2-5; V: TRBV7-8; size: -; D: -; CDR3: CASSPQDVGEETQYF; DNA: TGTGCCAGCAGCCCTCAGGACGTAGGGGAAGAGACCCAGTACTTC
J: TRBJ1-1; V: TRBV25-1; size: -; D: TRBD1; CDR3: CASTGVLNTEAFF; DNA: TGTGCCAGTACAGGGGTCCTGAACACTGAAGCTTTCTTT